This TCR beta chain is from a study of cytomegalovirus exposure and HLA in healthy donors. This CDR3 is 13 amino acids long. The V gene's germline CDR1 is MDHEN and CDR2 SYDVKM. Deletions cut 4 bases from V and 0 bases from J, with 7 bases between. The PCR had 60 Vbeta and 13 Jbeta primers. Some clones are missing from TCRdb's copy, which holds only in-frame ones; the method was immunoSEQ multiplex PCR. The profile shows tens of thousands of clones, roughly 84% of them singletons. A word on this clone: Antigen: not known.

General study findings and limits: A few V segments could not be told apart, such as TRBV6-2 and TRBV6-3, and were left out. Presence/absence analyses took donor sequencing depth as roughly uniform. Cytomegalovirus association was listed for 164 TCR beta chains.

The chain is built from TRBV28 and TRBJ2-7; no reliable D call. The sequence was obtained from a man younger than 30 in good health and CMV-seronegative. Sequenced: PBMCs. DNA for the CDR3: TGTGCCAGCAGTTCGACTCCCTCCTACGAGCAGTACTTC. Translation gives CASSSTPSYEQYF. The variable domain in full, with the rest retrieved from reference TRBV28 and TRBJ2-7, is DVKVTQSSRYLVKRTGEKVFLECVQDMDHENMFWYRQDPGLGLRLIYFSYDVKMKEKGDIPEGYSVSREKKERFSLILESASTNQTSMYLCASSSTPSYEQYFGPGTRLTVT.